The entry that follows covers one T cell receptor beta chain sequence. Here immunoSEQ multiplex PCR was the method, and the copy in TCRdb shows in-frame clones only, minus some. In the table there are tens of thousands of clones, 87% of which are singletons. The CDR3 sequence is 13 residues long. Looked up from germline, CDR1 is SGHTA and CDR2 is FQGTGA. Trimming cost V 4 bases and J 6 bases; bases outside gene matches: 1. The sample originates from a study of OX40 agonist ivuxolimab in advanced cancers. Study at large: With ivuxolimab, an agonistic anti-OX40 (CD134) antibody, patients were treated. Of the participants, 40% to 50% had some prior anti-PD-1, anti-PD-L1 or anti-CTLA-4 therapy, which was allowed. Partial responses, seen in three patients, involved one hepatocellular carcinoma and two cutaneous melanomas. A mean age of about 56 years, range roughly 20 to 79, was recorded, and about 83% were male.

The sequenced sample was CD4+ or CD8+ T cells sorted from blood, obtained in a trial of the OX40 agonist ivuxolimab. This chain uses TRBV7-3 with TRBJ2-7; 12 bases agree with TRBD1. The sequence was collected from an adult with an advanced solid tumor such as melanoma, head and neck, liver or kidney cancer. The CDR3 sequence is CASSWDRGPEQYF. CDR3 DNA sequence: TGTGCCAGCAGCTGGGACAGGGGGCCCGAGCAGTACTTC. Full variable domain (remainder filled in from reference TRBV7-3 and TRBJ2-7): GAGVSQTPSNKVTEKGKYVELRCDPISGHTALYWYRQSLGQGPEFLIYFQGTGAADDSGLPNDRFFAVRPEGSVSTLKIQRTERGDSAVYLCASSWDRGPEQYFGPGTRLTVT.